This T cell receptor beta chain emerged from a study of blood T cell repertoires in COVID-19. Study-wide background: Italy, Spain and the United States were the sources of the convalescent and acute COVID-19 samples. T cells, B-cell-depleted T cells, or PBMCs provided the cDNA or gDNA that served as material.

In this sample, this clone turned up once. Original processing notes: How many nucleated cells were present was estimated from reference gene primer amplification. Measured with immunoSEQ multiplex PCR; TCRdb has only the in-frame clones, and not every one. V and J calls and clone size are those listed in that table; D and trimming were worked out from the DNA. The sample has around 700,000 clones, approximately 90% seen once; the top ten hold about 0.26%. The CDR3 runs 12 residues. Trimming removed 3 bases at V and 12 bases at J, with 14 bases between. The TCR was taken from a woman between 18 and 29 years old with acute or convalescent COVID-19. Sequenced material: peripheral blood. The rearrangement links TRBV12-3 or TRBV12-4 to TRBJ1-2, with a possible D match to TRBD1 (6 bases). Here the CDR3 reads CASSFAGEVNTF. CDR3 nucleotides: TGTGCCAGCAGTTTCGCAGGGGAAGTCAACACCTTC.